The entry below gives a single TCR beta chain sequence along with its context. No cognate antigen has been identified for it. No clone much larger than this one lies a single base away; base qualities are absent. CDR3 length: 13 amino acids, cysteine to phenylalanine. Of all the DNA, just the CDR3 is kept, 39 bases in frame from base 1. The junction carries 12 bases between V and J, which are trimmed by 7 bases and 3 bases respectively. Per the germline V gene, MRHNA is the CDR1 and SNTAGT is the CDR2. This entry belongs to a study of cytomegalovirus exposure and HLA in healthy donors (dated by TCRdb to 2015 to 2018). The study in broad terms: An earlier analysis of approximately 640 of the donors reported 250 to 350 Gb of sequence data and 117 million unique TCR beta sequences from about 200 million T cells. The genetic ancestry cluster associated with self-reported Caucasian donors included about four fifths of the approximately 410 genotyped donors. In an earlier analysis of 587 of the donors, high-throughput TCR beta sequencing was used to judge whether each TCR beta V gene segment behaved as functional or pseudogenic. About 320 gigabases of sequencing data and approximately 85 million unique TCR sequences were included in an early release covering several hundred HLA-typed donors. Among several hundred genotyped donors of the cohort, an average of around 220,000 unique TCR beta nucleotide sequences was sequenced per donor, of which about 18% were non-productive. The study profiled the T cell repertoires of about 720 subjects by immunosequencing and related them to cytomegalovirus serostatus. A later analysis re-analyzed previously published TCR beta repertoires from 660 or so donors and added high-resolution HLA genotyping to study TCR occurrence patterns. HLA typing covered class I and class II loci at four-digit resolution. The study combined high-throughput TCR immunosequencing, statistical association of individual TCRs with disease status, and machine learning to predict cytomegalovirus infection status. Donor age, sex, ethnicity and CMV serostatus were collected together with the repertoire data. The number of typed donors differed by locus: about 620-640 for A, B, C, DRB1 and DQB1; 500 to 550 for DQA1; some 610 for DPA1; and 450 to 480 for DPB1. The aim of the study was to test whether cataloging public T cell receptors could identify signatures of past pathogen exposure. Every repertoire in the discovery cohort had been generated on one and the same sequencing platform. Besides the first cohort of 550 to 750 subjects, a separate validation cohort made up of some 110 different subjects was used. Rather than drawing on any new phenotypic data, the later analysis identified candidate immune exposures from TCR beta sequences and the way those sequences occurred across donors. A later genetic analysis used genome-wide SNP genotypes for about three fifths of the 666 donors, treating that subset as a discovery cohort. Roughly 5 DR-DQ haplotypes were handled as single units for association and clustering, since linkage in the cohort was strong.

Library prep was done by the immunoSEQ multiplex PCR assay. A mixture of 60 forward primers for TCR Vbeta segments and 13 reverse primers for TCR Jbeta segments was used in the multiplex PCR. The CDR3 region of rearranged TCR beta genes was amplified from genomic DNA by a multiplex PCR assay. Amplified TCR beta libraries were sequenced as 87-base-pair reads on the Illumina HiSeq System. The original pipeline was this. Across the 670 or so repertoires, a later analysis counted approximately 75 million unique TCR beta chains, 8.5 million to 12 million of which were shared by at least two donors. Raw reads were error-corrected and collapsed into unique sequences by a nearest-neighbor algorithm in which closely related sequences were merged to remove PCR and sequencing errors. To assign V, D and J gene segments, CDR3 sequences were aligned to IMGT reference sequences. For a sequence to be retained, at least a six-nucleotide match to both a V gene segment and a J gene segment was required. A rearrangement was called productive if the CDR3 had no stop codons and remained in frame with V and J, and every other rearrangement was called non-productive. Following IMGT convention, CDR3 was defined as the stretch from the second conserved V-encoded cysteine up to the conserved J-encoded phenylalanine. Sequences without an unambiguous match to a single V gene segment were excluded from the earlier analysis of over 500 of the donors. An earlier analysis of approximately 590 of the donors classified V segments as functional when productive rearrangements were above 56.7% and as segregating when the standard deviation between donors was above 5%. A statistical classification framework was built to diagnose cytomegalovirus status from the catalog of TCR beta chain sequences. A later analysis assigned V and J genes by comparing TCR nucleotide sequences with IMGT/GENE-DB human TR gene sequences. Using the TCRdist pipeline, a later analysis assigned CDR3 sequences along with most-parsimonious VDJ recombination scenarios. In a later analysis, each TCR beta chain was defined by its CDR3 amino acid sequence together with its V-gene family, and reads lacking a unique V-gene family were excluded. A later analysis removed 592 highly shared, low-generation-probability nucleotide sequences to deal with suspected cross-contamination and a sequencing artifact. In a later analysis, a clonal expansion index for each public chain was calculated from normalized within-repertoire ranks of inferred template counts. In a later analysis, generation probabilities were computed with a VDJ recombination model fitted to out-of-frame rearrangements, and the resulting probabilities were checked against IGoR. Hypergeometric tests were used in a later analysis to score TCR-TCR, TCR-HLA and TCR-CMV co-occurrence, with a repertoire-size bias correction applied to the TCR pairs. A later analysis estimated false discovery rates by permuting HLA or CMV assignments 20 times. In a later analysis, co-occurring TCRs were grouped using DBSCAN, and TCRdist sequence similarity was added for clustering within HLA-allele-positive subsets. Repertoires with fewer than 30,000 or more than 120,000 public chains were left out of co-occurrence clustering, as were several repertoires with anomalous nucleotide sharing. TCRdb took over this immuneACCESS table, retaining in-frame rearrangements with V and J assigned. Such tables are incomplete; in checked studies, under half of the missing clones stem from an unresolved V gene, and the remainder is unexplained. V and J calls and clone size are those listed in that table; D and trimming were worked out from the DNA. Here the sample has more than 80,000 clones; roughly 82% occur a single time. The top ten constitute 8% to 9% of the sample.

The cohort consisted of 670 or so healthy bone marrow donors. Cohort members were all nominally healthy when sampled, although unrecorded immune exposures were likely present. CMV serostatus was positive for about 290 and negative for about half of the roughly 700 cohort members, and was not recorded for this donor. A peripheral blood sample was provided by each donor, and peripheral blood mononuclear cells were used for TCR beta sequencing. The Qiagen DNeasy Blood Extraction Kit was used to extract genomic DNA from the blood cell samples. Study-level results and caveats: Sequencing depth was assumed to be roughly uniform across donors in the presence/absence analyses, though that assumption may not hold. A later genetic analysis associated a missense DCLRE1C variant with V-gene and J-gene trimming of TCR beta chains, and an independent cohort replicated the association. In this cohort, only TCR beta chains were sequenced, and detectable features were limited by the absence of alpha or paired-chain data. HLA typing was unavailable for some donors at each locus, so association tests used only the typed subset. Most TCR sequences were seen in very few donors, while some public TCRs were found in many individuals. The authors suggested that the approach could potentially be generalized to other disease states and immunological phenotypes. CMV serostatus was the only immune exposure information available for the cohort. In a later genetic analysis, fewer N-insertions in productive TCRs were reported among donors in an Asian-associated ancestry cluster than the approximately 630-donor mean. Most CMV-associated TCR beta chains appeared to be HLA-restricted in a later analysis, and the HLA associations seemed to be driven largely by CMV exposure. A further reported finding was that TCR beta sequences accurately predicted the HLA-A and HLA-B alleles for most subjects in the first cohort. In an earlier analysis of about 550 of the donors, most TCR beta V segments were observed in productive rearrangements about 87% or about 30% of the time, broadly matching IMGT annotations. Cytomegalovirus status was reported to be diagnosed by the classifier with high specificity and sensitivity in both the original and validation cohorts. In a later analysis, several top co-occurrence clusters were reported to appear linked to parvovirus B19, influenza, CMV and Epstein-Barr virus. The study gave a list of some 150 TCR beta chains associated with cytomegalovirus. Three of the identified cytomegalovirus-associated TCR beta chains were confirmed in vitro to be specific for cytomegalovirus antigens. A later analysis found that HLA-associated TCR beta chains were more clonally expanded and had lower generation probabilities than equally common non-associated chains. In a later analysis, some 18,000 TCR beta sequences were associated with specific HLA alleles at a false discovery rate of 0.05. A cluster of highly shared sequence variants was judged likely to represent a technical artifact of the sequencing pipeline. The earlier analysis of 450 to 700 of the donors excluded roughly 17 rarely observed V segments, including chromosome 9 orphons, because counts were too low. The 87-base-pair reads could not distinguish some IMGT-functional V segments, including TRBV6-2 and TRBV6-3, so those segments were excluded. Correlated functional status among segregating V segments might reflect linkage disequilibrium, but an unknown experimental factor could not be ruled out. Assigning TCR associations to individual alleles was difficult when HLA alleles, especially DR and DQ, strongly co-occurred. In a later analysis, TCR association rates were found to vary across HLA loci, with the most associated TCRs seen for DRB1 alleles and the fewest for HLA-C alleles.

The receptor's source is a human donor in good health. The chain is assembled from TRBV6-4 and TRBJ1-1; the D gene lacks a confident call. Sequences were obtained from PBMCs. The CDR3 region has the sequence CASTSGPDTEAFF. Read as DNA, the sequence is TGTGCCAGCACGAGTGGTCCGGACACTGAAGCTTTCTTT.